This passage covers 10 T cell receptor beta chains from one sample sequenced in a study of neurological immune-mediated disorders. TCRdb re-called the 5' RACE reads with MiXCR, one entry per CDR3 protein. The profile shows tens of thousands of distinct CDR3 sequences, approximately 3.8% of them singletons. The sequencing input was PBMCs. The receptors were gathered from a man aged 25 to 40 with multiple sclerosis.

This clonotype was seen many times. The genes are TRBV4-1 and TRBJ1-3; unclear D gene. Trimming pared 4 bases from V and 2 bases from J, leaving 12 bases between. Germline lookup yields CDR1 MGHRA and CDR2 YSYEKL. The CDR3 runs 15 residues. DNA for the CDR3: TGCGCCAGCAGCCCGACTCGGGGTGCTGGAAACACCATATATTTT. It encodes CASSPTRGAGNTIYF.

This clonotype was detected ten times or more. The chain links TRBV20-1 to TRBJ2-7; TRBD2 matches 8 bases. Trimming removed 1 base from V and 2 bases from J; junction bases left unmatched: 7. The CDR3 covers 15 residues. Germline V gives CDR1 DFQATT, CDR2 SNEGSKA (reference sequence). The DNA for the CDR3 is TGCAGTGCTAGAGTGACCGGCGGGGGGACCTACGAGCAGTACTTC. It is translated as CSARVTGGGTYEQYF.

This clonotype occurred many times. The chain carries TRBV28 and TRBJ2-7, with unresolved D. Germline lookup yields CDR1 MDHEN and CDR2 SYDVKM. The CDR3 sequence is 14 residues long. The V and J ends lost 5 bases and 7 bases respectively, with 18 bases between them. CDR3 bases: TGTGCCAGCAGTCGCCCAAGACAAGCCCGAGAGCAGTACTTC. It encodes CASSRPRQAREQYF.

This clonotype was counted at least ten times. The DNA for the CDR3 is TGCGCCAGCAGCCAAGTGTCCCAGGTCAATGAGCAGTTCTTC. Its protein is CASSQVSQVNEQFF. V and J are TRBV4-1 and TRBJ2-1; D ambiguous. This CDR3 comprises 14 residues. CDR1 and CDR2 (germline): MGHRA, YSYEKL. V lost 1 base, J lost 6 bases, and 10 bases lay in between.

In its sample, this clonotype was seen many times. This sequence joins TRBV20-1 and TRBJ2-5; no firm D call. This CDR3 spans 14 amino acids. The V gene's germline CDR1 is DFQATT and CDR2 SNEGSKA (reference sequence). Trimming cost V 0 bases and J 1 base, with 9 bases left between them. The CDR3 DNA sequence: TGCAGTGCTAGAGATGGTATCCCCCAAGAGACCCAGTACTTC. It codes for CSARDGIPQETQYF.

This clonotype was seen ten or more times. V and J are TRBV12-3 or TRBV12-4 and TRBJ1-5; D not resolved. The V end lost 3 bases, the J end lost 0 bases, and 12 bases lay between the germline ends. The CDR3 totals 16 residues. The CDR3 here is CASSFRAGISNQPQHF. In nucleotides, the CDR3 is TGTGCCAGCAGTTTCCGGGCAGGAATTAGCAATCAGCCCCAGCATTTT.

This clonotype was counted ten times or more. The CDR3 protein is CASTPPGFGVRRNTEAFF. In DNA, the CDR3 is TGTGCCAGCACCCCGCCCGGGTTTGGGGTCAGGCGTAACACTGAAGCTTTCTTT. The chain couples TRBV3-1 to TRBJ1-1, with no clear D. The CDR3 spans 18 residues. In germline, CDR1 is LGHDT, CDR2 YNNKEL (reference sequence). The germline V and J ends were trimmed by 7 bases and 2 bases, with 26 bases remaining between them.

This clonotype was recorded many times. The chain employs TRBV12-3 or TRBV12-4 and TRBJ1-5, with a possible D match to TRBD1 (5 bases). This CDR3 is built from 15 residues. V was pared by 4 bases and J by 0 bases, with 10 bases between. This chain's CDR3 is CASSSTDFSNQPQHF. For the CDR3, the DNA is TGTGCCAGCAGTTCGACAGATTTTAGCAATCAGCCCCAGCATTTT.

This clonotype showed up many times. V is TRBV5-1 and J is TRBJ2-3; TRBD2 matches 7 bases. The CDR3 length is 16 residues. Losses at the gene ends were 2 bases for V and 4 bases for J; bases not matched to a gene: 10. Germline V gene lookup returns CDR1 SGHRS and CDR2 YFSETQ. CDR3 bases: TGCGCCAGCAGCTTCGGAACGCGCGGGAGCGCAGATACGCAGTATTTT. It specifies CASSFGTRGSADTQYF.

At least ten counts were recorded for this clonotype. The chain links TRBV4-1 to TRBJ2-4; D not certain. Germline V gives CDR1 MGHRA, CDR2 YSYEKL. Trimming took off 1 base at V and 5 bases at J, with 6 bases between the two ends. The CDR3 spans 13 residues. DNA for the CDR3: TGCGCCAGCAGCCAAGCTCTAGAAAACATTCAGTACTTC. This encodes CASSQALENIQYF.